This T cell receptor (beta chain) stems from a study of cytotoxic CD8 clonotypes in ibrutinib-treated CLL. The study's findings and limits: A difference in sampling times existed between sustained-remission and progressing patients.

CDR3 length: 12 amino acids. V lost 0 bases and J lost 3, with 3 bases in between. Per germline, CDR1 WNHNN and CDR2 SYGVQD (reference sequence). Sequencing used immunoSEQ multiplex PCR; TCRdb keeps in-frame clones, though not all of them. The sample lists some 310,000 clones; about 80% were seen once. For this clone: Its antigen is unidentified. Other DNA sequences in the same sample also yield this CDR3.

This specimen was PBMCs, taken before ibrutinib treatment. This receptor was taken from a human donor with chronic lymphocytic leukemia. The chain links TRBV10-1 to TRBJ2-7; D is uncertain. Here the CDR3 reads CASSESIYEQYF. DNA of the CDR3: TGCGCCAGCAGTGAGTCGATCTACGAGCAGTACTTC.